These T cell receptor beta chains were read from a single sample in a study of blood T cell repertoires in COVID-19. Measured with immunoSEQ multiplex PCR; TCRdb has only the in-frame clones, and not every one. Here the sample spans roughly 150,000 clones, 65% to 80% being singletons. What was sequenced was PBMCs or T cells enriched from blood (not recorded which). These receptors originate from a woman aged 70-85 years in a cohort exposed to, infected with or recovered from COVID-19 (not recorded which). CDR3s include the opening cysteine and the closing phenylalanine or tryptophan. Each record gives: D gene, clone size, J gene, V gene, CDR3 protein, CDR3 DNA. A D gene is named only where the DNA matches it firmly. Size values are once, few and many counts, or a class for expanded clones, and some rows have none.

>-|-|TRBJ1-5|TRBV15
CATSRKITGSRNQPQHF
TGTGCCACCAGCAGAAAAATAACAGGGTCCCGGAATCAGCCCCAGCATTTT
>-|many|TRBJ1-2|TRBV5-6
CASSLKRGYGYTF
TGTGCCAGCAGCCTGAAAAGGGGCTATGGCTACACCTTC
>-|-|TRBJ1-6|TRBV5-6
CASSSNNSPLHF
TGTGCCAGCAGCTCAAATAATTCACCCCTCCACTTT
>-|-|TRBJ1-5|TRBV19
CASSFASTVSNQPQHF
TGTGCCAGTAGTTTCGCTTCGACAGTTAGCAATCAGCCCCAGCATTTT
>TRBD2|-|TRBJ2-1|TRBV20-1
CSASLGGKGRNNEQFF
TGCAGTGCTAGTTTGGGAGGGAAGGGCCGGAACAATGAGCAGTTCTTC
>-|-|TRBJ1-1|TRBV6-2/TRBV6-3
CASSSPGINTEAFF
TGTGCCAGCAGTTCCCCGGGTATAAACACTGAAGCTTTCTTT
>-|-|TRBJ2-7|TRBV28
CASSLSGPPYEQYF
TGTGCCAGCAGTTTATCAGGGCCCCCCTACGAGCAGTACTTC
>TRBD1|-|TRBJ1-5|TRBV27
CASSLLGGFQDQPQHF
TGTGCCAGCAGTTTATTAGGGGGCTTCCAGGATCAGCCCCAGCATTTT
>-|-|TRBJ2-2|TRBV6-5
CASSPGLHTGELFF
TGTGCCAGCAGCCCCGGACTCCACACCGGGGAGCTGTTTTTT
>-|-|TRBJ1-2|TRBV28
CASSLPGIGGYTF
TGTGCCAGCAGTCTCCCAGGGATCGGTGGCTACACCTTC
>TRBD2|-|TRBJ2-7|TRBV6-5
CASSRTSGLYEQYF
TGTGCCAGCTCACGGACTAGCGGACTCTACGAGCAGTACTTC
>-|-|TRBJ2-5|TRBV28
CASSIPGPAQETQYF
TGTGCCAGCAGTATCCCAGGGCCCGCTCAAGAGACCCAGTACTTC
>-|-|TRBJ1-2|TRBV19
CASSESDYGYTF
TGTGCCAGTAGTGAGTCGGACTATGGCTACACCTTC
>-|-|TRBJ2-1|TRBV2
CASSETPSNDNEQFF
TGTGCCAGCAGTGAAACGCCTAGCAACGACAATGAGCAGTTCTTC
>-|-|TRBJ1-3|TRBV5-1
CASSLASSGNTIYF
TGCGCCAGCAGCTTGGCGAGCTCTGGAAACACCATATATTTT
>-|once|TRBJ2-2|TRBV19
CASSIGQRGTGELFF
TGTGCCAGTAGTATAGGGCAGCGAGGCACCGGGGAGCTGTTTTTT
>-|-|TRBJ2-2|TRBV6-2/TRBV6-3
CASSYGDSRTGELFF
TGTGCCAGCAGTTACGGGGACTCTCGCACCGGGGAGCTGTTTTTT
>-|-|TRBJ2-3|TRBV18
CASSPNSDTQYF
TGTGCCAGCTCACCAAACTCAGATACGCAGTATTTT
>-|-|TRBJ1-2|TRBV24-1
CATSDSDSGYTF
TGTGCCACCAGTGACTCTGACAGTGGCTACACCTTC
>-|-|TRBJ1-1|TRBV28
CASSNNRKAFF
TGTGCCAGCAGTAATAACAGAAAAGCTTTCTTT
>TRBD1|-|TRBJ2-7|TRBV28
CASSLTGPNYEQYF
TGTGCCAGCAGTCTGACAGGGCCTAACTACGAGCAGTACTTC
>TRBD2|-|TRBJ2-3|TRBV28
CASSLFLAGGTDTQYF
TGTGCCAGCAGTTTATTTCTAGCGGGAGGCACAGATACGCAGTATTTT
>TRBD2|-|TRBJ2-1|TRBV4-3
CASSQDKGVRAGALNEQFF
TGCGCCAGCAGCCAAGATAAAGGGGTTAGGGCGGGAGCCCTCAATGAGCAGTTCTTC
>TRBD1|-|TRBJ1-3|TRBV5-1
CASSLQGTGPGNTIYF
TGCGCCAGCAGCTTGCAAGGGACAGGGCCTGGAAACACCATATATTTT
>-|few|TRBJ1-4|TRBV4-1
CASKMKGMSNEKLFF
TGCGCCAGCAAAATGAAGGGGATGAGTAATGAAAAACTGTTTTTT
>-|-|TRBJ2-7|TRBV9
CASSVDGGIEYF
TGTGCCAGCAGTGTTGACGGGGGAATTGAGTACTTC
>-|-|TRBJ1-4|TRBV5-1
CASSSQGTNEKLFF
TGCGCCAGCAGCTCCCAGGGAACTAATGAAAAACTGTTTTTT
>TRBD1|-|TRBJ2-6|TRBV6-5
CARGTGVSGANVLTF
TGTGCCCGGGGGACAGGAGTCTCTGGGGCCAACGTCCTGACTTTC
>-|-|TRBJ2-7|TRBV12-3/TRBV12-4
CASSLQGAYEQYF
TGTGCCAGCAGTTTACAAGGGGCCTACGAGCAGTACTTC
>TRBD1|few|TRBJ1-6|TRBV5-6
CASSTLDRPGSPLHF
TGTGCCAGCAGCACCCTGGACAGGCCGGGTTCACCCCTCCACTTT
>TRBD1|-|TRBJ2-7|TRBV15
CATSRDPGTDEQYF
TGTGCCACCAGCAGAGATCCCGGGACAGACGAGCAGTACTTC
>TRBD1|few|TRBJ1-4|TRBV7-2
CASSSDRGKEKLFF
TGTGCCAGCAGCTCGGACAGGGGGAAGGAAAAACTGTTTTTT
>-|-|TRBJ2-7|TRBV21-1
CASSNVWQPGLANYEQYF
TGTGCCAGCAGCAATGTCTGGCAGCCGGGACTAGCCAACTACGAGCAGTACTTC
>TRBD1|-|TRBJ1-1|TRBV28
CASSTGGGVNTEAFF
TGTGCCAGCAGTACAGGGGGCGGCGTGAACACTGAAGCTTTCTTT
>-|-|TRBJ1-1|TRBV5-1
CASSLESPRSTEAFF
TGCGCCAGCAGCTTGGAGTCACCCAGATCTACTGAAGCTTTCTTT
>-|-|TRBJ2-1|TRBV2
CASSKERKYNEQFF
TGTGCCAGCAGTAAAGAGCGAAAATACAATGAGCAGTTCTTC
>TRBD2|-|TRBJ2-3|TRBV7-3
CASSSTGTSADTQYF
TGTGCCAGCAGCTCCACCGGGACTAGTGCCGATACGCAGTATTTT
>-|-|TRBJ1-2|TRBV5-1
CASSLERGNYGYTF
TGCGCCAGCAGCTTGGAGCGGGGTAACTATGGCTACACCTTC
>-|-|TRBJ1-5|TRBV5-4
CASSSGPSNQPQHF
TGTGCCAGCAGCTCCGGTCCGAGCAATCAGCCCCAGCATTTT
>-|-|TRBJ2-1|TRBV11-1
CASSFERGLGNEQFF
TGTGCCAGCAGCTTCGAGCGAGGGCTCGGCAATGAGCAGTTCTTC
>TRBD1|-|TRBJ2-3|TRBV27
CASSFRGQGSTQYF
TGTGCCAGCAGTTTCCGAGGACAGGGAAGCACGCAGTATTTT
>TRBD1|-|TRBJ2-1|TRBV28
CASSLPGGGGNEQFF
TGTGCCAGCAGTTTGCCAGGGGGCGGTGGCAATGAGCAGTTCTTC
>-|-|TRBJ2-7|TRBV28
CASSRGYYEQYF
TGTGCCAGCAGTCGGGGGTACTACGAGCAGTACTTC
>TRBD1|many|TRBJ1-2|TRBV25-1
CASRAAGGYGYTF
TGTGCCAGCAGGGCGGCAGGGGGCTATGGCTACACCTTC
>TRBD2|-|TRBJ2-1|TRBV11-3
CASSLSGTGSEQFF
TGTGCCAGCAGCTTAAGCGGGACGGGTAGTGAGCAGTTCTTC
>TRBD1|once|TRBJ1-2|TRBV6-5
CATEGQNNYGYTF
TGTGCCACCGAGGGACAGAATAACTATGGCTACACCTTC
>TRBD1|-|TRBJ1-6|TRBV7-9
CAATQGAFHNSPLHF
TGTGCCGCGACTCAGGGGGCTTTTCATAATTCACCCCTCCACTTT
>-|-|TRBJ1-2|TRBV4-2
CASSQGSLGDYGYTF
TGTGCCAGCAGCCAAGGGTCCCTCGGGGACTATGGCTACACCTTC
>TRBD1|-|TRBJ1-4|TRBV18
CASSRPDRGEEEKLFF
TGTGCCAGCTCACGCCCGGACAGGGGTGAGGAGGAAAAACTGTTTTTT
>TRBD1|-|TRBJ2-7|TRBV6-1
CASSEKWGRGHEQYF
TGTGCCAGCAGTGAAAAGTGGGGCAGGGGGCACGAGCAGTACTTC
>TRBD2|-|TRBJ2-3|TRBV18
CASSPPGLAVTDTQYF
TGTGCCAGCTCACCACCGGGACTAGCGGTCACAGATACGCAGTATTTT